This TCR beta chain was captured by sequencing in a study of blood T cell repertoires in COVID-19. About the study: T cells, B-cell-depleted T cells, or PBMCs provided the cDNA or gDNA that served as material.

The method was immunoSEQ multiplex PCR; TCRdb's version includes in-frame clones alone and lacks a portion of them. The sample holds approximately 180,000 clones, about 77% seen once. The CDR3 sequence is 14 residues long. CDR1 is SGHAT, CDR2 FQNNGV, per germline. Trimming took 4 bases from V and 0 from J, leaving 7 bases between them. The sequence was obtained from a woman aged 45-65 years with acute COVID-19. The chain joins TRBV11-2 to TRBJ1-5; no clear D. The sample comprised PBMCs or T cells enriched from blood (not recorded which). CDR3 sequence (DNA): TGTGCCAGCAGCTCACAACATAGCAATCAGCCCCAGCATTTT. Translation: CASSSQHSNQPQHF.